This T cell receptor beta chain was sequenced in a study of CXCR3-negative and CXCR3-positive naive CD8 T cells. The TRB cDNA libraries were prepared by 5' RACE with UMI labels. From its re-call of the 5' RACE reads, TCRdb lists each CDR3 protein once, without DNA. This sample's table reports about 92,000 distinct CDR3 sequences. In the case of this clonotype: Its antigen is not known.

The germline V gene has CDR1 LGHDT and CDR2 YNNKEL (reference sequence). The CDR3 is 15 residues long. Regarding the study as a whole: Researchers report that CXCR3-positive naive cells carry more hydrophobic TRB CDR3s than CXCR3-negative naive cells.

Cells that were CD45RO-CCR7+CD27+CD95- constituted naive CD8+ T cells. The receptor was isolated from a human donor in good health. Some clones in this sample may be carry-over from other donors' samples. Material for sequencing was naive CXCR3+ CD8+ T cells from blood. Specified subset: CD45RO-CCR7+CD27+CD95- naive CD8+ T cells expressing CXCR3 (TNR3+). V and J are TRBV3-1 and TRBJ2-7; without DNA, the TCRdb call of TRBD2 cannot be checked. CDR3 sequence: CASSPALGTTYEQYF.